This T cell receptor beta chain is from a study of T-cell memory formation after mild COVID-19. MiXCR was run by TCRdb on the 5' RACE reads, yielding one entry per CDR3 protein. The sample gives fewer than 140,000 distinct CDR3 sequences, over 15% of which show up once; 28% is in the top ten. The CDR3 loop spans 15 amino acids. Germline CDR1 SGHAT, CDR2 FQNNGV. V shed 7 bases and J shed 6 bases, with 22 bases lying between them. This receptor was identified in an adult woman who had mild COVID-19 (a few samples of this study predate the infection). Cell type and time point are not known. The chain joins TRBV11-2 to TRBJ2-7; possibly TRBD2 for D (6 bases). The specimen sequenced was PBMCs or a T cell subset sorted from them (not recorded which). The CDR3 region has the DNA TGTGCCAGCACCTTCGTGAAGGAGGGGACGGGCGAGCAGTACTTC. Translating it yields CASTFVKEGTGEQYF.